This T cell receptor (beta chain) was sequenced in a study of cytomegalovirus exposure and HLA in healthy donors. Germline V gives CDR1 SGHVS, CDR2 FNYEAQ. V lost 2 bases, J lost 10 bases, and 9 bases stayed unmatched. This CDR3 is 15 amino acids long. About this clone: As yet, its antigen is unknown.

60 Vbeta and 13 Jbeta primers were used in PCR. TCRdb keeps only in-frame clones here, not all; method: immunoSEQ multiplex PCR. The sample records 120,000 or so clones, 65% to 85% being singletons. Broader study findings: Sequencing artifact likely explains a cluster of highly shared sequence variants. Later, an analysis found that common viral pathogens appeared to be linked with several of the most significant clusters.

The TCR comes from a young man in good health and CMV-seropositive. Material: PBMCs. V and J are TRBV7-6 and TRBJ2-1; TRBD1 agrees at 9 bases. The CDR3 here is CASSLPGTGNPEQFF. The CDR3 bases are TGTGCCAGCAGCTTACCCGGGACAGGGAACCCGGAGCAGTTCTTC.